This T cell receptor (beta chain) appears in the sequencing data of a study of human versus mouse CDR3 diversity and MHC coevolution. Overall study results and limits: Human CDR3s averaged more deletions and insertions than mouse CDR3s. Most of the three human donors had the lowest clonal inequality.

Note on this clone: Its antigen is not known.

Data came from immunoSEQ multiplex PCR; TCRdb stores just in-frame clones and leaves some out. This sample carries about 73,000 clones, 92% of them seen once, and the ten largest clones take 0.15%. The receptor was derived from a person between 25 and 69 years old in good health. Sequencing used naive CD4+ T cells from blood. Subset noted: CD45RO-negative CD62L-positive naive CD4 T cells.

The CDR3 reads CASSLNLAGEYEQFF. The CDR3 DNA is TGTGCCAGCAGCTTAAACCTAGCGGGAGAATATGAGCAGTTCTTC. This chain uses TRBV7-8 with TRBJ2-1; 10 bases map to TRBD2. CDR3 length equals 15 residues. J was trimmed by 8 bases and V by 2 bases; bases with no gene match: 6. Germline V lookup: CDR1 SGHVS, CDR2 FQNEAQ. The whole variable domain, filled in from reference TRBV7-8 and TRBJ2-1, reads GAGVSQSPRYKVAKRGQDVALRCDPISGHVSLFWYQQALGQGPEFLTYFQNEAQLDKSGLPSDRFFAERPEGSVSTLKIQRTQQEDSAVYLCASSLNLAGEYEQFFGPGTRLTVL.